The source of this T cell receptor (beta chain) is a study of T cell changes during pregnancy in multiple sclerosis. Germline V gene sequence: CDR1 LNHDA, CDR2 SQIVND (reference sequence). The V gene lost 6 bases and the J gene lost 0 bases, with 14 bases spanning the gap. This CDR3 has 15 residues. The assay was immunoSEQ multiplex PCR, and TCRdb's table has in-frame clones only and misses some. The sample records around 22,000 clones, 80% to 95% being singletons. Sequenced here: CD4+ T cells from peripheral blood mononuclear cells, sampled after pregnancy. The TCR comes from a female donor in good health, enrolled as a control in a pregnancy study. This sequence joins TRBV19 and TRBJ1-2; a possible D gene is TRBD1 (5 bases). For the CDR3, the DNA is TGTGCCAGTAGACAGATGGACAACCCTAACTATGGCTACACCTTC. Its protein is CASRQMDNPNYGYTF. The variable domain in full, with the rest retrieved from reference TRBV19 and TRBJ1-2, is DGGITQSPKYLFRKEGQNVTLSCEQNLNHDAMYWYRQDPGQGLRLIYYSQIVNDFQKGDIAEGYSVSREKKESFPLTVTSAQKNPTAFYLCASRQMDNPNYGYTFGSGTRLTVV.